This paragraph reports one T cell receptor beta chain. Antigen unknown. The V gene end was trimmed by 6 bases and the J gene end by 5 bases; junction bases not matched to a gene: 4. The germline V gene encodes CDR1 DFQATT and CDR2 SNEGSKA (reference sequence). The CDR3 loop spans 14 amino acids. This record comes from a study of CD8+CD57+ T cells in acquired aplastic anemia. Across the whole study: DNA per sorted CD4+ or CD8+ sample ranged 0.2 to 27.4 ug, averaging about 3.4 ug.

Patients included in sequencing had previously demonstrated CD8+CD57+ cell expansion by flow cytometry. Every patient presented with severe acquired aplastic anemia. Researchers used genomic DNA as the template to profile TCR beta VDJ and CDR3. In TCRdb, the reads were re-called with MiXCR into one record per CDR3 protein. The table has some 160,000 distinct CDR3 sequences, about 45% seen once; the top ten hold around 2.9%. Study-level results: Researchers reported that CD8+ Simpson's diversity was not significantly different in patients versus controls. Patients and controls shared approximately 30 CD8+ CDR3 sequences.

This TCR came from a human donor with aplastic anemia. This chain links TRBV20-1 with TRBJ2-3; 14 positions agree with TRBD2. Material for sequencing was sorted CD4+, CD8+, or CD8+CD57+ T cells (not recorded which) from PBMCs. The CDR3 nucleotides read TGCAGTGCCGGACTAGCGGGAGGACGAGATACGCAGTATTTT. This encodes CSAGLAGGRDTQYF.